This TCR beta chain derives from a study of T cells in Graves' hyperthyroidism and ophthalmopathy. This clonotype occurred many times. The CDR3 covers 13 residues. V was pared by 6 bases and J by 6 bases, with 7 bases of the junction left unmatched. CDR1 is MDHEN and CDR2 is SYDVKM in the germline V gene. Regions amplified from RNA transcripts were the TCR beta CDR3 regions. The HTBI primer set served for first-round RT-PCR of the TCR CDR3. One entry per CDR3 protein, called by TCRdb with MiXCR from the multiplex PCR reads. In the table there are fewer than 400,000 distinct CDR3 sequences, around 14% of which are singletons.

The specimen was blood. The TCR comes from a woman aged 18-30 years with Graves' hyperthyroidism that later progressed to Graves' ophthalmopathy. This chain connects TRBV28 to TRBJ1-1, with 7 nucleotides matching TRBD1. As DNA, the CDR3 is TGTGCCAGCAGGGCAACAGGGGAGGCTGAAGCTTTCTTT. This sequence encodes CASRATGEAEAFF.